The sequence of this T cell receptor beta chain was determined in a study of blood T cell repertoires in COVID-19. Study summary: T cells, B-cell-depleted T cells, or PBMCs supplied cDNA or gDNA.

V lost 3 bases to trimming and J lost 4 bases, with 7 bases between them. The germline V gene has CDR1 GTSNPN and CDR2 SVGIG (reference sequence). The CDR3 length is 12 residues. As handled by the study authors: Amplification with reference gene primers provided the estimates of nucleated cell counts. Profiling relied on immunoSEQ multiplex PCR, and the TCRdb table lists in-frame clones only, not all of them. V and J calls and clone size follow that table, whereas D and trimming were derived from the DNA. The sample records about 62,000 clones, about nine tenths being singletons. V and J are TRBV30 and TRBJ1-3; D call uncertain. The source material was peripheral blood. The sequence derives from an elderly woman with acute or convalescent COVID-19. The CDR3 protein is CAWRTTGNTIYF. CDR3 bases: TGTGCCTGGAGGACAACCGGAAACACCATATATTTT.